This T cell receptor (beta chain) was identified in a study of blood T cell repertoires in COVID-19. Turning to the study itself: Some COVID-19 samples were acute and others convalescent; all came from the United States, Italy and Spain. T cells, B-cell-depleted T cells, or PBMCs supplied cDNA or gDNA.

Per the original data handling: Reference gene primer amplification in the assay estimated nucleated cell counts. Produced via immunoSEQ multiplex PCR; TCRdb's table is partial and in-frame only. The DNA gave D and trimming, while V, J and clone size come from that table. The data contain hundreds of thousands of clones, more than 60% of them singletons. The table lists this clone with a count of one. The sample holds other DNA sequences that translate to the same CDR3. The sequencing input was peripheral blood. The source of this sequence is a woman aged 35 to 49 with active or convalescent COVID-19.

CDR3 sequence (DNA): TGTGCCAGCAGCTTAACAGGGGGGAACACTGAAGCTTTCTTT. This sequence encodes CASSLTGGNTEAFF. The rearrangement links TRBV7-3 to TRBJ1-1; tentatively, D is TRBD1 (6 bases). Trimming pared 0 bases from V and 1 base from J, leaving 6 bases between. The CDR3 has 14 amino acids. Germline V lookup: CDR1 SGHTA, CDR2 FQGTGA.